Following are 26 T cell receptor beta chains from one sample sequenced in a study of control samples from healthy donors and cancer patients. This table comes from immunoSEQ multiplex PCR, and its TCRdb copy is limited to in-frame clones, with some not included. The table records 200,000 or so clones, around 94% of them present only once. The sequenced material came from blood. The receptors stem from a man aged 45-65 years in good health.

V is TRBV6-5 and J is TRBJ1-2, with D hard to call. CDR1 MNHEY and CDR2 SVGAGI come from the germline V gene. The V and J ends lost 0 bases and 4 bases respectively, with 6 bases between them. The length of the CDR3 is 13 residues. The CDR3 sequence is CASSYSTTYGYTF. Here the CDR3 DNA reads TGTGCCAGCAGTTACTCGACAACCTATGGCTACACCTTC.

The chain employs TRBV2 and TRBJ2-7, with 8 bases that match TRBD1. The CDR3 spans 13 residues. The V gene end was trimmed by 5 bases and the J gene end by 7 bases; junction bases not matched to a gene: 7. The germline V gene has CDR1 SNHLY and CDR2 FYNNEI. CDR3 protein: CASSFTGTGEQYV. The CDR3 DNA reads as TGTGCCAGCAGTTTCACCGGGACAGGAGAGCAGTACGTC.

V is TRBV18 and J is TRBJ2-5; 13 bases agree with TRBD2. The junction had 11 bases not matched to a gene; V was cut back by 5 bases and J by 2 bases. The CDR3 totals 18 residues. In germline, CDR1 is KGHSH, CDR2 LQKENI. This CDR3 reads CASSRSLAGGVGQETQYF. The CDR3 DNA sequence: TGTGCCAGCTCAAGGTCACTAGCGGGGGGGGTCGGACAAGAGACCCAGTACTTC.

The V gene is TRBV7-9, the J gene TRBJ2-1; TRBD1 aligns across 12 bases. The CDR3 has 17 amino acids. V shed 5 bases and J 5 bases; nucleotides not matched to a gene: 10. Germline lookup yields CDR1 SEHNR and CDR2 FQNEAQ (reference sequence). The CDR3 region is CASSPLGTGGLNNEQFF. The CDR3 DNA sequence: TGTGCCAGCAGCCCTCTCGGGACAGGGGGCCTCAACAATGAGCAGTTCTTC.

This chain uses TRBV5-5 with TRBJ2-3; D remains ambiguous. The V end was cut by 2 bases, the J end by 1 base, with 11 bases between. The V gene's germline CDR1 is SGHKS and CDR2 YYEKEE (reference sequence). There are 15 residues in the CDR3. CDR3 loop: CASSFGFSGTDTQYF. In DNA form, the CDR3 reads TGTGCCAGCAGCTTCGGGTTTTCCGGCACAGATACGCAGTATTTT.

The chain has TRBV19 and TRBJ1-5; D not certain. Trimming removed 2 bases from V and 7 bases from J, with 6 bases in between. CDR1 LNHDA and CDR2 SQIVND come from the germline V gene (reference sequence). CDR3 length: 12 amino acids. CDR3 coding DNA: TGTGCCAGTAGTATAAGTCGCCAGCCCCAGCATTTT. Protein: CASSISRQPQHF.

V is TRBV28 and J is TRBJ1-4, with 7 bases identical to TRBD1. The CDR3 is 15 residues long. The V and J ends lost 5 bases and 7 bases, in that order; junction bases with no gene match: 10. In germline, CDR1 is MDHEN, CDR2 SYDVKM. The CDR3 spells CASSAYRGFGEKLFF. Here the CDR3 DNA reads TGTGCCAGCAGTGCTTACAGGGGTTTTGGTGAAAAACTGTTTTTT.

This chain links TRBV19 with TRBJ1-3, with D uncertain. This CDR3 region has 14 residues. Trimming stripped 7 bases from V and 1 base from J, with 11 bases between. CDR1 is LNHDA and CDR2 is SQIVND in the germline V gene (reference sequence). CDR3 in amino acids: CASTPRRSGNTIYF. CDR3 nucleotide sequence: TGTGCCAGTACCCCGAGGCGATCTGGAAACACCATATATTTT. Supplemented by reference TRBV19 and TRBJ1-3, the full variable domain reads DGGITQSPKYLFRKEGQNVTLSCEQNLNHDAMYWYRQDPGQGLRLIYYSQIVNDFQKGDIAEGYSVSREKKESFPLTVTSAQKNPTAFYLCASTPRRSGNTIYFGEGSWLTVV.

The chain links TRBV28 to TRBJ2-7; D gene unclear. Per germline, CDR1 MDHEN and CDR2 SYDVKM. V lost 5 bases and J lost 5, with 10 bases in between. This CDR3 is built from 12 residues. The CDR3 DNA sequence: TGTGCCAGCAGTAGCGTGATCGACGAGCAGTACGTC. The encoded protein is CASSSVIDEQYV.

The chain links TRBV2 to TRBJ2-1, with 7 nucleotides matching TRBD2. The CDR3 runs to 12 residues. J gave up 3 bases and V 10 bases, and 3 bases lay outside the gene matches. Germline CDR1 is SNHLY and CDR2 is FYNNEI. In DNA form, the CDR3 reads TGTGCCACCCGGGGGGACTACAATGAGCAGTTCTTC. This translates into CATRGDYNEQFF.

The chain uses TRBV7-9 and TRBJ1-1; no clear D gene. The V and J ends lost 5 bases and 5 bases respectively, with 12 bases between them. The CDR3 loop spans 13 amino acids. The germline CDR1 and CDR2 sequences are SEHNR and FQNEAQ (reference sequence). The CDR3 coding sequence is TGTGCCAGCAGCCCCTCGGGGTCGACTGAAGCTTTCTTT. Translation gives CASSPSGSTEAFF.

The gene calls are TRBV9 and TRBJ2-1; D might be TRBD2 (6 bases). V was pared by 5 bases and J by 8 bases, with 11 bases between. This CDR3 is built from 12 residues. In germline, CDR1 is SGDLS, CDR2 YYNGEE. The CDR3 DNA sequence: TGTGCCAGCAGGGGGGACTCGGATGAGCAGTTCTTC. Translation: CASRGDSDEQFF.

V and J are TRBV2 and TRBJ2-3, with no clear D. In germline, CDR1 is SNHLY, CDR2 FYNNEI. The CDR3 spans 14 residues. Trimming removed 5 bases from V and 2 bases from J, with 11 bases in between. The chain's CDR3 is CASSPVAHTDTQYF. DNA for the CDR3: TGTGCCAGCAGTCCCGTGGCACACACAGATACGCAGTATTTT.

This clone appeared a single time. The chain combines TRBV27 with TRBJ2-2, with 7 bases that match TRBD2. The CDR3 totals 16 residues. V lost 7 bases to trimming and J lost 4 bases; unmatched junction nucleotides: 12. The germline CDR1 and CDR2 sequences are MNHEY and SMNVEV (reference sequence). The CDR3 DNA follows: TGTGCCAGCACCCTTCTAGCGGTAGTACGCACCGGGGAGCTGTTTTTT. It specifies CASTLLAVVRTGELFF.

V usage is TRBV6-5 and J usage is TRBJ2-5, with 7 bases identical to TRBD1. The trim removed 6 bases at V and 1 base at J, leaving 5 bases unmatched. The CDR3 spans 14 residues. Germline V CDR1 and CDR2: MNHEY, SVGAGI. The CDR3 sequence is CASSRGQIQETQYF. CDR3 DNA sequence: TGTGCCAGCAGCCGGGGACAGATCCAAGAGACCCAGTACTTC.

This clone occurred once. V gene TRBV10-3 combines with J gene TRBJ1-6; weak D call: TRBD1 (5 bases). V lost 10 bases and J 10 bases, leaving 20 bases between the germline ends. Germline V gives CDR1 ENHRY, CDR2 SYGVKD. The length of the CDR3 is 14 residues. CDR3 in amino acids: CATQYGQGESPLHF. The DNA for the CDR3 is TGTGCCACCCAATATGGGCAGGGCGAATCACCCCTCCACTTT.

The chain recombines TRBV9 with TRBJ2-1; 10 positions agree with TRBD1. J lost 6 bases, V lost 0 bases, and 0 bases had no gene match. Germline V lookup: CDR1 SGDLS, CDR2 YYNGEE. The CDR3 has 14 amino acids. The CDR3 sequence: CASSVGTGGNEQFF. The CDR3 nucleotides read TGTGCCAGCAGCGTAGGGACAGGGGGCAATGAGCAGTTCTTC.

The chain recombines TRBV2 with TRBJ1-1, with D unclear. V was pared by 2 bases and J by 1 base, with 8 bases between. CDR1 and CDR2 (germline): SNHLY, FYNNEI. The CDR3 spans 14 residues. The CDR3 coding sequence is TGTGCCAGCAGTGAACGCCCGGGGAACACTGAAGCTTTCTTT. This gives the protein CASSERPGNTEAFF.

The chain combines TRBV10-1 with TRBJ2-7; 11 bases align to TRBD2. V lost 7 bases to trimming and J lost 7 bases; unmatched junction nucleotides: 12. CDR3 length: 15 residues. CDR1 and CDR2 (germline): WNHNN, SYGVQD (reference sequence). CDR3 in amino acids: CASKERSGGAGEQYF. In DNA form, the CDR3 reads TGCGCCAGCAAGGAGCGTAGCGGGGGGGCTGGGGAGCAGTACTTC.

The rearrangement uses TRBV5-1 and TRBJ2-1; TRBD2 aligns across 10 bases. Germline loops: CDR1 SGHRS, CDR2 YFSETQ. V trimming: 2 bases; J trimming: 5 bases; junction bases outside the gene matches: 4. The CDR3 is 15 residues long. In nucleotides, the CDR3 is TGCGCCAGCAGCTTAGCGGGGGGGAGAAACAATGAGCAGTTCTTC. It codes for CASSLAGGRNNEQFF.

The J gene is TRBJ2-3, the V gene TRBV11-3; D call uncertain. The CDR3 is 15 residues long. The V end lost 0 bases, the J end lost 1 base, and 8 bases lay between the germline ends. Germline values: CDR1 SGHNT, CDR2 YENEEA. The CDR3 DNA reads TGTGCCAGCAGCTTAGATAGCCAGGGCACAGATACGCAGTATTTT. Translation: CASSLDSQGTDTQYF.

V and J are TRBV28 and TRBJ2-7, with D perhaps TRBD2 (5 bases). Germline values: CDR1 MDHEN, CDR2 SYDVKM. The CDR3 spans 14 residues. The ends were cut back, 2 bases at V and 3 bases at J, with 11 bases in the middle. This CDR3 reads CASSLRAEFYEQYV. As DNA, the CDR3 is TGTGCCAGCAGTTTAAGAGCGGAATTCTACGAGCAGTACGTC.

V and J are TRBV5-1 and TRBJ2-7, with D unclear. The CDR3 consists of 13 residues. Per the germline V gene, CDR1 is SGHRS and CDR2 is YFSETQ. The V end was cut by 0 bases, the J end by 2 bases, with 6 bases between. The CDR3 nucleotides read TGCGCCAGCAGCTTGGTGTCAGCCTACGAGCAGTACTTC. Its translation: CASSLVSAYEQYF.

This chain connects TRBV7-6 to TRBJ2-1; D is ambiguous. This CDR3 is built from 12 residues. Trimming took 5 bases from V and 4 from J, leaving 6 bases between them. Germline CDR1 SGHVS, CDR2 FNYEAQ. CDR3 bases: TGTGCCAGCAGCCCCGCGTACAATGAGCAGTTCTTC. It yields the protein CASSPAYNEQFF. The full variable domain, rest sourced from reference TRBV7-6 and TRBJ2-1, is GAGVSQSPRYKVTKRGQDVALRCDPISGHVSLYWYRQALGQGPEFLTYFNYEAQQDKSGLPNDRFSAERPEGSISTLTIQRTEQRDSAMYRCASSPAYNEQFFGPGTRLTVL.

This clone was seen just once. Likely a read error: the CDR3 ends without its conserved phenylalanine or tryptophan. The chain carries TRBV6-5 and TRBJ1-5, with 9 bases fitting TRBD1. Germline V CDR1 and CDR2: MNHEY, SVGAGI. With 6 bases clipped from V and 3 bases from J, the junction kept 3 bases outside the gene matches. The CDR3 covers 14 residues. In DNA form, the CDR3 reads TGTGCCAGCAGCGGGACAGGGAACAATCAGCCCCAGCATCTT. Translated, it gives CASSGTGNNQPQHL.

The chain couples TRBV2 to TRBJ1-1; the D gene is possibly TRBD1 (6 bases). Looked up from germline, CDR1 is SNHLY and CDR2 is FYNNEI. The germline V and J ends were trimmed by 11 bases and 1 base, with 17 bases remaining between them. CDR3 length: 14 residues. CDR3: CAHSPGGANTEAFF. The CDR3 bases are TGTGCCCACTCCCCCGGGGGCGCGAACACTGAAGCTTTCTTT.